The next 22 T cell receptor beta chains were all read from a single sample in a study of metastatic and nonmetastatic thyroid tumors. MiXCR re-clonotyped the PCR reads for TCRdb. Here the sample spans about 7,200 clones, 30% to 45% being singletons. Every patient was untreated before thyroid surgery. The sequencing input was adjacent normal tissue. These TCRs come from a female donor with papillary thyroid cancer or a benign thyroid nodule (not recorded which). Some clones in this sample may be carry-over from other donors' samples.

This chain links TRBV6-1 with TRBJ2-1; the match to TRBD2 covers 11 bases. This CDR3 is built from 14 residues. Trimming removed 10 bases from V and 5 bases from J; junction bases left unmatched: 7. CDR1 is MNHNS and CDR2 is SASEGT in the germline V gene. CDR3 coding DNA: TGTGCCACCCAGGGGACTAGCGGACACAATGAGCAGTTCTTC. Amino acids: CATQGTSGHNEQFF.

The rearrangement links TRBV6-2 or TRBV6-3 to TRBJ2-6; D remains ambiguous. Trimming cost V 0 bases and J 0 bases, with 6 bases left between them. The CDR3 runs 16 residues. The germline V gene encodes CDR1 MNHEY and CDR2 SVGEGT. CDR3 protein: CASSYSQSSGANVLTF. The CDR3 DNA is TGTGCCAGCAGTTACTCCCAGAGCTCTGGGGCCAACGTCCTGACTTTC.

The genes are TRBV7-3 and TRBJ1-1; 8 bases line up with TRBD1. Trimming removed 5 bases from V and 4 bases from J; junction bases left unmatched: 3. The CDR3 has 13 amino acids. Germline CDR1 reads SGHTA; CDR2 reads FQGTGA. The CDR3 sequence is CASSATGGTEAFF. CDR3 DNA sequence: TGTGCCAGCAGCGCTACAGGGGGCACTGAAGCTTTCTTT.

As for this clone: Mismatch with germline at one junction end may stem from a read error. The rearrangement uses TRBV11-1 and TRBJ1-1, with D perhaps matching TRBD1 (6 bases). This CDR3 contains 15 residues. The germline V gene encodes CDR1 SGHAT and CDR2 FQDESV (reference sequence). CDR3 sequence: CTSGLGDRPNTEASF. The DNA for the CDR3 is TGTACCAGCGGCTTGGGTGACAGGCCGAACACTGAAGCTTCCTTT.

On this clone: The germline gene is not matched at one end of the junction; a read error may be the cause. The CDR3 loop reads CASSIDRTGHTEAFF. In nucleotides, the CDR3 is TGTGCCAGTAGCATAGACCGGACCGGGCACACTGAAGCTTTCTTT. This chain connects TRBV19 to TRBJ1-1; D is unclear. Germline values: CDR1 LNHDA, CDR2 SQIVND (reference sequence). The CDR3 sequence is 15 residues long. The variable domain in full, completed from reference TRBV19 and TRBJ1-1, reads DGGITQSPKYLFRKEGQNVTLSCEQNLNHDAMYWYRQDPGQGLRLIYYSQIVNDFQKGDIAEGYSVSREKKESFPLTVTSAQKNPTAFYLCASSIDRTGHTEAFFGQGTRLTVV.

The chain has TRBV7-6 and TRBJ2-3; a weak D match, TRBD2 (7 bases). This CDR3 is built from 15 residues. Germline values: CDR1 SGHVS, CDR2 FNYEAQ. V lost 5 bases and J 1 base, leaving 13 bases between the germline ends. The CDR3 DNA sequence: TGTGCCAGCAGCCCGGCGGGGGCTCGCACAGATACGCAGTATTTT. Its translation: CASSPAGARTDTQYF.

This clone was seen more than once but under ten times. The CDR3 carries no conserved terminal phenylalanine or tryptophan, so it likely arises from a read error. J is TRBJ2-1 and V is TRBV6-1, with D perhaps TRBD1 or TRBD2 (6 bases each). The germline gives CDR1 MNHNS, CDR2 SASEGT. Trimming left V 5 bases short and J 5 bases short, with 16 bases between. The CDR3 runs 15 residues. This CDR3 is CASSHLRGDNNEQFL. The DNA for the CDR3 is TGTGCCAGCAGTCATCTTAGGGGGGACAACAATGAGCAGTTCTTA.

The rearrangement joins TRBV5-5 to TRBJ2-7, with 10 bases identical to TRBD1. This CDR3 is 15 amino acids long. V trimming: 3 bases; J trimming: 6 bases; junction bases outside the gene matches: 9. Germline-derived CDR1 and CDR2 are SGHKS and YYEKEE (reference sequence). DNA for the CDR3: TGTGCCAGCAGCTGGGGGGGACAGGGGAATCTCGAGCAGTACTTC. This codes for CASSWGGQGNLEQYF.

This clone was detected only a few times. The CDR3 loop reads CASLGRLAGAYEQYF. CDR3 DNA sequence: TGTGCCAGCCTAGGCCGGCTAGCGGGAGCCTACGAGCAGTACTTC. This chain uses TRBV6-2 or TRBV6-3 with TRBJ2-7, with 10 bases identical to TRBD2. This CDR3 region has 15 residues. Germline CDR1 is MNHEY and CDR2 is SVGEGT. V shed 8 bases, J shed 2 bases, and the junction held 9 bases outside the gene matches.

The chain is built from TRBV7-2 and TRBJ2-1; 10 bases fit TRBD2. V shed 6 bases and J 7 bases; nucleotides not matched to a gene: 9. The CDR3 spans 15 residues. Germline V CDR1 and CDR2: SGHTA, FQGNSA. The CDR3 loop is CASRLSGGASNEQFF. The DNA for the CDR3 is TGTGCCAGCAGACTGAGCGGGGGGGCCTCGAATGAGCAGTTCTTC. Filled out from reference TRBV7-2 and TRBJ2-1, the complete variable domain reads GAGVSQSPSNKVTEKGKDVELRCDPISGHTALYWYRQSLGQGLEFLIYFQGNSAPDKSGLPSDRFSAERTGGSVSTLTIQRTQQEDSAVYLCASRLSGGASNEQFFGPGTRLTVL.

This clone was counted between two and nine times. CDR3 bases: TGTGCCAGCAGACCCGGGACAGGGCACTCCTACGAGCAGTACTTC. Encoded protein: CASRPGTGHSYEQYF. V is TRBV12-3 or TRBV12-4 and J is TRBJ2-7, with 9 positions matching TRBD1. This CDR3 is built from 15 residues. V shed 6 bases, J shed 0 bases, and the junction held 6 bases outside the gene matches.

V gene TRBV20-1 combines with J gene TRBJ2-1, with D possibly being TRBD2 (6 bases). Germline-derived CDR1 and CDR2 are DFQATT and SNEGSKA (reference sequence). The CDR3 extends over 13 amino acids. The V end lost 3 bases, the J end lost 7 bases, and 13 bases lay between the germline ends. CDR3 loop: CSASGEGRNEQFF. As DNA, the CDR3 is TGCAGTGCTAGCGGGGAAGGGAGGAATGAGCAGTTCTTC.

The chain has TRBV12-3 or TRBV12-4 and TRBJ2-6; D call uncertain. The germline V and J ends were trimmed by 6 bases and 0 bases, with 9 bases remaining between them. The CDR3 extends over 15 amino acids. This CDR3 reads CASSYRRSGANVLTF. The CDR3 bases are TGTGCCAGCAGCTATCGGCGCTCTGGGGCCAACGTCCTGACTTTC.

In its sample, this clone was seen a few times. The chain uses TRBV2 and TRBJ2-7; D may match TRBD1 or TRBD2 (5 bases each). Deletions cut 7 bases from V and 5 bases from J, with 18 bases between. This CDR3 comprises 14 residues. Germline values: CDR1 SNHLY, CDR2 FYNNEI. CDR3 amino acids: CASTSPGRNHEQYF. The CDR3 DNA follows: TGTGCCAGCACCTCCCCGGGGCGGAACCACGAGCAGTACTTC.

The chain uses TRBV16 and TRBJ2-2; no definite D call. Germline CDR1 reads KGHSY; CDR2 reads FQNENV. V lost 7 bases, J lost 8 bases, and 17 bases lay in between. This CDR3 comprises 14 residues. CDR3: CASIPVWPTGELFF. In nucleotides, the CDR3 is TGTGCCAGCATCCCCGTGTGGCCTACAGGGGAGCTGTTTTTT.

This clone came up a few times. As DNA, the CDR3 is TGTGCCAGCAGGAGAACGGGGGATGAGCAGTTCTTC. This codes for CASRRTGDEQFF. The chain couples TRBV12-3 or TRBV12-4 to TRBJ2-1; tentatively, D is TRBD2 (6 bases). Trimming took off 6 bases at V and 8 bases at J, with 11 bases between the two ends. CDR3 size: 12 residues.

V gene TRBV20-1 combines with J gene TRBJ1-2; a weak D match, TRBD1 (6 bases). CDR3 size: 16 residues. CDR1 and CDR2 (germline): DFQATT, SNEGSKA (reference sequence). Trimming removed 1 base from V and 4 bases from J, with 19 bases in between. The CDR3 reads CSARAQGIGGGYGYTF. The CDR3 DNA follows: TGCAGTGCTAGAGCCCAGGGGATAGGGGGTGGCTATGGCTACACCTTC.

The chain combines TRBV9 with TRBJ2-1; 10 nucleotides line up with TRBD2. Looked up from germline, CDR1 is SGDLS and CDR2 is YYNGEE. The CDR3 has 15 residues. V dropped 0 bases and J dropped 7; count of bases not matched to a gene: 4. Written as DNA, the CDR3 is TGTGCCAGCAGCGTAGGCTCGACTAGCGGGAATGAGCAGTTCTTC. Its translation is CASSVGSTSGNEQFF.

By sample share, this clone is medium-sized. J is TRBJ2-3 and V is TRBV10-3; 9 bases align to TRBD1. CDR3 length: 16 amino acids. V lost 2 bases and J lost 1; bases outside the gene matches: 4. In germline, CDR1 is ENHRY, CDR2 SYGVKD. This CDR3 is CAISEGWDRGTDTQYF. CDR3 bases: TGTGCCATCAGTGAGGGTTGGGACAGGGGCACAGATACGCAGTATTTT.

This clone appeared once. The rearrangement joins TRBV5-1 to TRBJ2-6, with a tentative D call TRBD2 (6 bases). This CDR3 has 18 amino acids. V lost 4 bases and J 0 bases, leaving 17 bases between the germline ends. Per the germline V gene, CDR1 is SGHRS and CDR2 is YFSETQ. The CDR3, as DNA: TGCGCCAGCAGCCCTGGGGACTTTTTCTCCTCTGGGGCCAACGTCCTGACTTTC. Translated: CASSPGDFFSSGANVLTF.

V and J are TRBV14 and TRBJ2-7, with no clear D. The CDR3 extends over 14 amino acids. V dropped 1 base and J dropped 1 base, with 8 bases sitting between them. Germline V gene data show CDR1 as SGHDN and CDR2 as FVKESK. The CDR3: CASSQVGFSYEQYF. Written as DNA, the CDR3 is TGTGCCAGCAGCCAAGTCGGGTTTTCCTACGAGCAGTACTTC.

This chain uses TRBV20-1 with TRBJ1-2, with 10 bases lining up with TRBD1. The length of the CDR3 is 14 residues. Germline trimming cut 1 base from V and 8 bases from J; bases unmatched to any gene: 7. The germline V gene encodes CDR1 DFQATT and CDR2 SNEGSKA (reference sequence). CDR3 nucleotides: TGCAGTGCTAGAGCCCAGTGGACAGGGGGAGGCTACACCTTC. It codes for CSARAQWTGGGYTF.